Given below is one T cell receptor beta chain in context. Participants were aged about 18 to 89 years from approximately 23 US areas. The study assigned cohorts using participant-reported clinical history. In the original processing: It was from reference gene primer amplification that nucleated cell counts were estimated. Profiled with immunoSEQ multiplex PCR; TCRdb holds only in-frame clones, not every one. V and J calls and clone size come straight from that table; D and trimming were deduced from the DNA. The sample holds about 130,000 clones, approximately 79% seen once. The sample comes from a study of blood T cell repertoires in COVID-19. Study as a whole: Specimens from acute and convalescent COVID-19 originated in the United States, Italy and Spain.

This CDR3 region has 13 residues. The V gene lost 6 bases and the J gene lost 6 bases, with 12 bases spanning the gap. This chain uses TRBV12-3 or TRBV12-4 with TRBJ2-1; tentative D call: TRBD2 (6 bases). The sequence derives from a man aged 35-49 years with acute COVID-19. Sequenced: PBMCs or T cells enriched from blood (not recorded which). CDR3 coding DNA: TGTGCCAGCAGCCGAGCGGGCCTCAATGAGCAGTTCTTC. Translating it yields CASSRAGLNEQFF.